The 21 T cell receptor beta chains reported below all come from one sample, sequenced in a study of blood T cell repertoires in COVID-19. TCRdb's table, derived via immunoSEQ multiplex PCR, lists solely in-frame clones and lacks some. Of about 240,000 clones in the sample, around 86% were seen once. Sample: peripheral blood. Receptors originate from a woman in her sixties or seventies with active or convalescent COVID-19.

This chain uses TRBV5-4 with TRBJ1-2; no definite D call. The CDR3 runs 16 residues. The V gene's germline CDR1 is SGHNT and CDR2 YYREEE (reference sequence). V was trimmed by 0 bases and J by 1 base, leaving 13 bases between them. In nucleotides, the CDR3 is TGTGCCAGCAGCTTGGTCTTGACATCTATTAACTATGGCTACACCTTC. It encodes CASSLVLTSINYGYTF. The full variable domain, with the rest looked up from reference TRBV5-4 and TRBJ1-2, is ETGVTQSPTHLIKTRGQQVTLRCSSQSGHNTVSWYQQALGQGPQFIFQYYREEENGRGNFPPRFSGLQFPNYSSELNVNALELDDSALYLCASSLVLTSINYGYTFGSGTRLTVV.

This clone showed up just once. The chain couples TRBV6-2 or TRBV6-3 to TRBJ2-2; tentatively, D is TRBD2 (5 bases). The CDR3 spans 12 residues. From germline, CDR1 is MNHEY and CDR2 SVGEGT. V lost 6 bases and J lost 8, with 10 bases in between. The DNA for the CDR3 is TGTGCCAGCAGCTCTGGGAGTGGGGAGCTGTTTTTT. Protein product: CASSSGSGELFF.

CDR3 in DNA: TGTGCCAGCTCTAGAAGTACTAGCGGGGCCTACGAGCAGTACTTC. Translated: CASSRSTSGAYEQYF. This chain links TRBV6-5 with TRBJ2-7; 10 bases agree with TRBD2. Looked up from germline, CDR1 is MNHEY and CDR2 is SVGAGI. CDR3 size: 15 residues. V lost 8 bases, J lost 2 bases, and 9 bases stayed unmatched.

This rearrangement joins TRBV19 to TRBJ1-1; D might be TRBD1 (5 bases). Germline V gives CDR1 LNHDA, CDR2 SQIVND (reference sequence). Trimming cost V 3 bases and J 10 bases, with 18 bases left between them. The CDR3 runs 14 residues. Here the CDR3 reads CASSIQDSSSGAFF. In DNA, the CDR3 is TGTGCCAGTAGTATCCAAGACAGCTCCTCGGGAGCTTTCTTT.

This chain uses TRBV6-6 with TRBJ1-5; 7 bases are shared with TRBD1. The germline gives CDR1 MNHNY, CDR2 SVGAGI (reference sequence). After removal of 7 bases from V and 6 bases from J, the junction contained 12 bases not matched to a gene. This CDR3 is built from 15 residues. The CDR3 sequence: CASTPYRGSPQPQHF. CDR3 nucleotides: TGTGCCAGCACTCCTTACAGGGGATCGCCTCAGCCCCAGCATTTT.

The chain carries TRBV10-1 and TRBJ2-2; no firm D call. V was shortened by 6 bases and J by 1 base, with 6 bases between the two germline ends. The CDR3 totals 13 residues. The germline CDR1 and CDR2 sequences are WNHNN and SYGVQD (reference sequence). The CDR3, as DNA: TGCGCCAGCAGATCCAGGAACACCGGGGAGCTGTTTTTT. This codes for CASRSRNTGELFF.

The CDR3 loop reads CASSPTFGRGNQPQHF. In DNA form, the CDR3 reads TGTGCCAGCAGCCCCACTTTCGGGAGGGGGAATCAGCCCCAGCATTTT. This chain links TRBV3-1 (or the pseudogene TRBV3-2) with TRBJ1-5; the D gene is possibly TRBD1 (6 bases). Trimming left V 4 bases short and J 4 bases short, with 17 bases between. CDR1 is LGHDT, CDR2 YNNKEL, per germline (reference sequence). The CDR3 has 16 residues.

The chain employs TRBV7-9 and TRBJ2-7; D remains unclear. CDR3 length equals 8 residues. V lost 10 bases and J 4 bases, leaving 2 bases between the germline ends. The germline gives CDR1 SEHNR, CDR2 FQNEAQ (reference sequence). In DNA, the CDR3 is TGTGCCACGTACGAGCAGTACTTC. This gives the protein CATYEQYF.

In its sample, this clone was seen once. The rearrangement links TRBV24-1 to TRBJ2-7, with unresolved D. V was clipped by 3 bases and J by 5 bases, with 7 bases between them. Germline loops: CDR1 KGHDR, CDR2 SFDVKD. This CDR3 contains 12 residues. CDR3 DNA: TGTGCCACCAGTGATCCCCTTCACGAGCAGTACTTC. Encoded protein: CATSDPLHEQYF.

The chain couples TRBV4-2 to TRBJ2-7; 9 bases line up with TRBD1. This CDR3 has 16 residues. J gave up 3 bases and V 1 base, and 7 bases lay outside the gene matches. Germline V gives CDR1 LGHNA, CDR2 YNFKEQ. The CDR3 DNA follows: TGTGCCAGCAGCCAAGGTCCCGGGACAGGGTTCTACGAGCAGTACTTC. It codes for CASSQGPGTGFYEQYF.

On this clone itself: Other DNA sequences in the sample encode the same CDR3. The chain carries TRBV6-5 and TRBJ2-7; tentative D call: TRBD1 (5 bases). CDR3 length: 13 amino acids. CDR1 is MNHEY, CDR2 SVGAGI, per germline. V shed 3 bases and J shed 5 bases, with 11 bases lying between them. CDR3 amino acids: CASSYRQGNEQYF. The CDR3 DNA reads TGTGCCAGCAGTTATCGCCAGGGCAACGAGCAGTACTTC.

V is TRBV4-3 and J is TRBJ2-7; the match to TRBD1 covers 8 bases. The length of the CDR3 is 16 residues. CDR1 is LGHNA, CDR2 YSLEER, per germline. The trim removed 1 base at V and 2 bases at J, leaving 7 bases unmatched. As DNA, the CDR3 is TGCGCCAGCAGCCAAGGGGGTGGGACAGGAACCTACGAGCAGTACTTC. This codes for CASSQGGGTGTYEQYF.

The CDR3 is CASSYSHGGYGELFF. For the CDR3, the DNA is TGTGCCAGCAGTTACTCCCATGGAGGGTACGGGGAGCTGTTTTTT. The rearrangement joins TRBV6-2 or TRBV6-3 to TRBJ2-2; D is possibly TRBD2 (6 bases). V shed 0 bases and J shed 7 bases, with 12 bases lying between them. Germline loops: CDR1 MNHEY, CDR2 SVGEGT. This CDR3 spans 15 amino acids.

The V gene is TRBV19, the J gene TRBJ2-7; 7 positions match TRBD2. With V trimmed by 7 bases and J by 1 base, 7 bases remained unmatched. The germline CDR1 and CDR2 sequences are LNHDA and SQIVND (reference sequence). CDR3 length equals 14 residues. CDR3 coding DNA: TGTGCCAGTAACAATGGGGGGGGTTCCTACGAGCAGTACTTC. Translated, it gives CASNNGGGSYEQYF.

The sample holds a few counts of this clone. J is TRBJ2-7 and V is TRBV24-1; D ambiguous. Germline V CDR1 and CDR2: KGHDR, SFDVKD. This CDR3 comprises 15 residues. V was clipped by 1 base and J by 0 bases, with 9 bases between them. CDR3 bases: TGTGCCACCAGTGATTTAAGGCGGAGCTCCTACGAGCAGTACTTC. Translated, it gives CATSDLRRSSYEQYF.

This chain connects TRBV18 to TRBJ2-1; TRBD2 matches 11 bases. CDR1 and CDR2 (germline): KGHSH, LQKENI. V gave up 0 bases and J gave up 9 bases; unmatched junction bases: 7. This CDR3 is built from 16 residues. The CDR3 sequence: CASSPPYSGGAGEQFF. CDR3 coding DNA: TGTGCCAGCTCACCACCGTATAGCGGGGGGGCGGGTGAGCAGTTCTTC.

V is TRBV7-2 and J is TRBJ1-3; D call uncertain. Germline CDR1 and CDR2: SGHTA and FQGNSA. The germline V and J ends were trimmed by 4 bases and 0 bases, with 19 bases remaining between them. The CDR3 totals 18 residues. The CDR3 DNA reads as TGTGCCAGCAGCTCCGCCGGGATACGGAAACGCTCTGGAAACACCATATATTTT. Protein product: CASSSAGIRKRSGNTIYF.

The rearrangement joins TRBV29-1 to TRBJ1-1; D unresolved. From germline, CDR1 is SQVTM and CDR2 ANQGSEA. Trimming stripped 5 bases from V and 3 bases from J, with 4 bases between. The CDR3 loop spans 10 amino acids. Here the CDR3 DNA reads TGCAGCGTTCTCGACACTGAAGCTTTCTTT. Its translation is CSVLDTEAFF.

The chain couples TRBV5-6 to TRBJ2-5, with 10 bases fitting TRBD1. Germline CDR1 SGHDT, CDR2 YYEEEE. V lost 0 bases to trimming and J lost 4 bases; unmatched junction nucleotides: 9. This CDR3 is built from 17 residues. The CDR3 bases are TGTGCCAGCAGCTTGGCCGGTAGTGACAGGGGGCGAGAGACCCAGTACTTC. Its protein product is CASSLAGSDRGRETQYF.

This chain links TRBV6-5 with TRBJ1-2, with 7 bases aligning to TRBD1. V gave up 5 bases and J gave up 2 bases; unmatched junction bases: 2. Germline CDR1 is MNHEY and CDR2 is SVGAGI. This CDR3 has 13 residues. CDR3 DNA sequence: TGTGCCAGCAGTCGGGACAGAAACTATGGCTACACCTTC. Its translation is CASSRDRNYGYTF.

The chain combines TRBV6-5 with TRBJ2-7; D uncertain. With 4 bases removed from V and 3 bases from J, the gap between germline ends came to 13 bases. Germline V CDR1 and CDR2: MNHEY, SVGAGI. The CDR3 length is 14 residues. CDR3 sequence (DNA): TGTGCCAGCAGTTCTACCCCCTCCCTCTACGAGCAGTACTTC. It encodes CASSSTPSLYEQYF.